What follows are 23 T cell receptor beta chains derived from one specimen sequenced in a study of CD8 T cells in ankylosing spondylitis. Study results and caveats: A TCR beta motif made of fewer than ten highly homologous variants seemed typical of ankylosing spondylitis blood.

Antigens for these TCRs are unknown. TCRdb recomputed calls from the 5' RACE reads with MiXCR, one row per CDR3 protein. The sample shows roughly 370,000 distinct CDR3 sequences, 20% to 25% of them seen only once. The sample taken for sequencing was blood, either unsorted or a sorted T cell fraction (not recorded which). The source is a male donor with ankylosing spondylitis.

This clonotype was counted between two and nine times. V and J are TRBV2 and TRBJ2-5; perhaps TRBD2 as D (5 bases). Trimming stripped 6 bases from V and 5 bases from J, with 10 bases between. CDR3 length: 12 amino acids. Germline V gene data show CDR1 as SNHLY and CDR2 as FYNNEI. CDR3 sequence reads: CASSVRGETQYF. CDR3 in DNA: TGTGCCAGCAGCGTTCGGGGTGAGACCCAGTACTTC.

This clonotype was picked up a small number of times. V is TRBV12-1 and J is TRBJ1-1. TRBV12-1 is a pseudogene segment. This CDR3 has 12 amino acids. The CDR3 reads CASSPHLPEAFF. The DNA of the CDR3 is TGTGCCAGCAGCCCCCACCTCCCTGAAGCTTTCTTT.

This clonotype was observed a few times. This chain connects TRBV20-1 to TRBJ2-2; D gene uncertain. V dropped 3 bases and J dropped 2 bases, with 7 bases sitting between them. This CDR3 is 13 amino acids long. Germline V gene data show CDR1 as DFQATT and CDR2 as SNEGSKA (reference sequence). CDR3 in amino acids: CSASVANTGELFF. CDR3 coding DNA: TGCAGTGCTAGTGTAGCTAACACCGGGGAGCTGTTTTTT.

This clonotype was found a few times. J is TRBJ1-2 and V is TRBV2, with D hard to call. Per germline, CDR1 SNHLY and CDR2 FYNNEI. The CDR3 has 14 residues. The ends were cut back, 1 base at V and 4 bases at J, with 10 bases in the middle. CDR3 sequence (DNA): TGTGCCAGCAGTGAAGACAAGGGTGCCTATGGCTACACCTTC. Translating it yields CASSEDKGAYGYTF.

The chain employs TRBV6-5 and TRBJ1-5, with D possibly TRBD1 on 6 matching bases. This CDR3 spans 14 amino acids. Germline CDR1 reads MNHEY; CDR2 reads SVGAGI. Trimming took 0 bases from V and 6 from J, leaving 9 bases between them. In DNA, the CDR3 is TGTGCCAGCAGTTACTCGGCAGGGGTTCAGCCCCAGCATTTT. The encoded protein is CASSYSAGVQPQHF.

The gene calls are TRBV24-1 and TRBJ2-7; 7 bases line up with TRBD1. The germline V gene has CDR1 KGHDR and CDR2 SFDVKD. The CDR3 runs to 14 residues. With 2 bases clipped from V and 4 bases from J, the junction kept 4 bases outside the gene matches. This CDR3 is CATSDWTGKYEQYF. In nucleotides, the CDR3 is TGTGCCACCAGTGATTGGACAGGAAAATACGAGCAGTACTTC.

This clonotype was counted between two and nine times. V and J are TRBV7-2 and TRBJ2-1; D possibly corresponds to TRBD1 (5 bases). The CDR3 runs to 14 residues. The germline CDR1 and CDR2 sequences are SGHTA and FQGNSA. Trimming took off 6 bases at V and 2 bases at J, with 11 bases between the two ends. This CDR3 reads CASSHDSPYNEQFF. CDR3 coding DNA: TGTGCCAGCAGTCATGACAGTCCCTACAATGAGCAGTTCTTC.

This clonotype occurred a few times. The chain has TRBV6-2 or TRBV6-3 and TRBJ2-7, with D hard to call. The CDR3 spans 11 residues. Germline V gene lookup returns CDR1 MNHEY and CDR2 SVGEGT. V was pared by 5 bases and J by 6 bases, with 8 bases between. This chain's CDR3 is CASSTVLEQYF. CDR3 nucleotide sequence: TGTGCCAGCAGTACCGTCCTCGAGCAGTACTTC.

In this sample, this clonotype turned up a few times. The V gene is TRBV12-3 or TRBV12-4, the J gene TRBJ2-3; 7 bases agree with TRBD2. V shed 5 bases, J shed 5 bases, and the junction held 7 bases outside the gene matches. CDR3 length equals 14 residues. The CDR3 sequence is CASSPRDYKDTQYF. CDR3 bases: TGTGCCAGCAGTCCCCGGGACTATAAAGATACGCAGTATTTT.

In this sample, this clonotype turned up a few times. The chain couples TRBV10-2 to TRBJ1-6; D possibly corresponds to TRBD1 (6 bases). The CDR3 contains 13 residues. The germline gives CDR1 WSHSY, CDR2 SAAADI. V dropped 4 bases and J dropped 10 bases, with 11 bases sitting between them. The CDR3 protein is CASSGTASSPLHF. CDR3 bases: TGCGCCAGCAGTGGGACAGCCTCCTCACCCCTCCACTTT.

CDR3 nucleotides: TGTGCCAGCAGTTTCCCTGGACTAGCGGGAGTAGGGACCCAGTACTTC. This sequence encodes CASSFPGLAGVGTQYF. The V and J genes are TRBV12-3 or TRBV12-4 and TRBJ2-5; TRBD2 matches 13 bases. The CDR3 spans 16 residues. The V gene end was trimmed by 3 bases and the J gene end by 7 bases; junction bases not matched to a gene: 8.

This clonotype was found a few times. The genes are TRBV5-1 and TRBJ2-1; D is possibly TRBD2 (6 bases). V was clipped by 1 base and J by 9 bases, with 11 bases between them. Looked up from germline, CDR1 is SGHRS and CDR2 is YFSETQ. The CDR3 spans 13 residues. The CDR3 DNA sequence: TGCGCCAGCAGCTTGATCGGGAGTGGTGAGCAGTTCTTC. Translated: CASSLIGSGEQFF.

This clonotype was picked up a small number of times. This CDR3 is CSVDIYSYNEQFF. CDR3 nucleotides: TGCAGCGTTGATATCTACTCCTACAATGAGCAGTTCTTC. The rearrangement joins TRBV29-1 to TRBJ2-1; D not certain. CDR3 length: 13 amino acids. Germline CDR1 SQVTM, CDR2 ANQGSEA. Trimming cost V 3 bases and J 0 bases, with 6 bases left between them.

The chain has TRBV6-5 and TRBJ2-5, with TRBD2 as a possible D gene (5 bases). V was cut by 3 bases and J by 5 bases, with 13 bases left in between. CDR3 length equals 14 residues. Germline V lookup: CDR1 MNHEY, CDR2 SVGAGI. The CDR3, as DNA: TGTGCCAGCAGTTATAGAGGGCCTGGTGAGACCCAGTACTTC. Amino acids: CASSYRGPGETQYF.

This clonotype was seen a handful of times. The rearrangement uses TRBV6-4 and TRBJ2-4; tentative D call: TRBD2 (5 bases). The CDR3 has 15 residues. V was pared by 4 bases and J by 0 bases, with 10 bases between. Per the germline V gene, CDR1 is MRHNA and CDR2 is SNTAGT. The CDR3 spells CASSGIARAKNIQYF. Written as DNA, the CDR3 is TGTGCCAGCAGTGGCATAGCGCGAGCCAAAAACATTCAGTACTTC.

The chain has TRBV3-1 and TRBJ2-1, with TRBD2 matching 9 bases. This CDR3 is 14 amino acids long. The germline gives CDR1 LGHDT, CDR2 YNNKEL (reference sequence). With 5 bases clipped from V and 9 bases from J, the junction kept 8 bases outside the gene matches. Here the CDR3 reads CASSREGTSREQFF. CDR3 in DNA: TGTGCCAGCAGCAGGGAGGGGACTAGCCGTGAGCAGTTCTTC.

The rearrangement uses TRBV4-1 and TRBJ2-1, with D unresolved. This CDR3 comprises 16 residues. V was clipped by 0 bases and J by 0 bases, with 9 bases between them. CDR1 MGHRA and CDR2 YSYEKL come from the germline V gene. CDR3 amino acids: CASSQEGQHSYNEQFF. The CDR3 DNA reads TGCGCCAGCAGCCAAGAGGGTCAACACTCCTACAATGAGCAGTTCTTC.

This clonotype was seen many times. The chain has TRBV29-1 and TRBJ2-7; D not resolved. This CDR3 spans 15 amino acids. V was cut by 6 bases and J by 0 bases, with 18 bases left in between. Germline V CDR1 and CDR2: SQVTM, ANQGSEA. CDR3 sequence reads: CSVWQLLGNSYEQYF. DNA for the CDR3: TGCAGCGTATGGCAGTTATTGGGAAACTCCTACGAGCAGTACTTC.

This chain connects TRBV5-1 to TRBJ2-7; 9 bases map to TRBD2. The ends lost 1 base at V and 6 bases at J; junction bases unmatched: 8. Germline lookup yields CDR1 SGHRS and CDR2 YFSETQ. There are 15 residues in the CDR3. The DNA of the CDR3 is TGCGCCAGCAGCTTGAGTGGGCTAGCGGGGCTCGAGCAGTACTTC. This gives the protein CASSLSGLAGLEQYF.

The sample holds a few counts of this clonotype. This chain uses TRBV5-5 with TRBJ2-7; D unclear. Trimming took off 0 bases at V and 2 bases at J, with 9 bases between the two ends. Germline V CDR1 and CDR2: SGHKS, YYEKEE (reference sequence). CDR3 size: 14 residues. CDR3 bases: TGTGCCAGCAGCTTGGCCAGCCTACCCTACGAGCAGTACTTC. Amino acids: CASSLASLPYEQYF.

The table lists this clonotype with a few counts. CDR3: CSASRPANGHEKLFF. The CDR3 DNA follows: TGCAGTGCTAGCCGGCCGGCGAACGGACATGAAAAACTGTTTTTT. The chain is built from TRBV20-1 and TRBJ1-4; no definite D call. Germline V CDR1 and CDR2: DFQATT, SNEGSKA (reference sequence). The CDR3 runs 15 residues. Trimming took 3 bases from V and 6 from J, leaving 17 bases between them.

The V and J genes are TRBV7-9 and TRBJ1-4, with TRBD1 as a possible D gene (5 bases). This CDR3 is built from 14 residues. V lost 3 bases to trimming and J lost 8 bases, with 13 bases between them. Germline CDR1 is SEHNR and CDR2 is FQNEAQ (reference sequence). The CDR3: CASSLQGEGEKLFF. The CDR3 DNA follows: TGTGCCAGCAGCTTGCAGGGCGAAGGGGAAAAACTGTTTTTT.

This chain links TRBV5-1 with TRBJ2-7; a possible D gene is TRBD2 (5 bases). Per the germline V gene, CDR1 is SGHRS and CDR2 is YFSETQ. The CDR3 extends over 14 amino acids. Trimming took 0 bases from V and 1 from J, leaving 8 bases between them. This chain's CDR3 is CASSLATRSYEQYF. Written as DNA, the CDR3 is TGCGCCAGCAGCTTGGCCACTAGGTCCTACGAGCAGTACTTC.